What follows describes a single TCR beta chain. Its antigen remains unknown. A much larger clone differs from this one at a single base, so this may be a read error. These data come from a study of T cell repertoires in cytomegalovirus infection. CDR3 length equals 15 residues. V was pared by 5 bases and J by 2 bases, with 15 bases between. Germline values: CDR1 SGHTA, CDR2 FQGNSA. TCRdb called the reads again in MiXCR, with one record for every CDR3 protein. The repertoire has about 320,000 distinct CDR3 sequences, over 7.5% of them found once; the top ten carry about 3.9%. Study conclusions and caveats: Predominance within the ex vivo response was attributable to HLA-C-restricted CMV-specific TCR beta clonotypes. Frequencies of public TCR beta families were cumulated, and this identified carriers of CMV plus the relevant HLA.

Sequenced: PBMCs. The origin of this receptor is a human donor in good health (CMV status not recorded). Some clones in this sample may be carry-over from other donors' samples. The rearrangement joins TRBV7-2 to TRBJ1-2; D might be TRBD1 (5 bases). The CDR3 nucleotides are TGTGCCAGCAGCACACGTGGGGGATTAAACTATGGCTACACCTTC. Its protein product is CASSTRGGLNYGYTF.